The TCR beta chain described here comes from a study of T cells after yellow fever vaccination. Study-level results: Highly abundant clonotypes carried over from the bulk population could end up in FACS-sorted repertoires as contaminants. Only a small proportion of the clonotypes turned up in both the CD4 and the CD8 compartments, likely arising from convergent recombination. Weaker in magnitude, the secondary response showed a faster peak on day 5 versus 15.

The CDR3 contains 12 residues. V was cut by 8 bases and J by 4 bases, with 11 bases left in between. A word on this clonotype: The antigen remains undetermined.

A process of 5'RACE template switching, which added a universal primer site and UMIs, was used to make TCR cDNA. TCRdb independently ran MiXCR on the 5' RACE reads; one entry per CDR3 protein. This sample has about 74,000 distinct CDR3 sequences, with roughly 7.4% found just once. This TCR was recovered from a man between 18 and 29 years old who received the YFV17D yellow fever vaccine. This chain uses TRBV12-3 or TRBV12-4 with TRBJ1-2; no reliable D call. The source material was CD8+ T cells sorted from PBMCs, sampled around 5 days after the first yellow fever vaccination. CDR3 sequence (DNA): TGTGCCAGCGGAGGCCTGTCCTATGGCTACACCTTC. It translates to CASGGLSYGYTF.